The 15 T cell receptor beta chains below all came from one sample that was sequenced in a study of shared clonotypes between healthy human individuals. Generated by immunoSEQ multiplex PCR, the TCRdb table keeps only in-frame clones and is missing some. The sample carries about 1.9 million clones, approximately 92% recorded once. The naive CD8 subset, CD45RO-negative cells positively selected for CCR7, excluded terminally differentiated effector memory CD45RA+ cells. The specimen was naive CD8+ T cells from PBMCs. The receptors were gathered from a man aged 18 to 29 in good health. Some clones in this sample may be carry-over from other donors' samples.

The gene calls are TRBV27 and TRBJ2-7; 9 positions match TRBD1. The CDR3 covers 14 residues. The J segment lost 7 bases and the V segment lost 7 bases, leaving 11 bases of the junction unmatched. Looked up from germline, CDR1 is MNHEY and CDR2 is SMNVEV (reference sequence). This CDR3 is CASMVGQGFREQYF. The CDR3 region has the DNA TGTGCCAGCATGGTGGGACAGGGATTTCGGGAGCAGTACTTC.

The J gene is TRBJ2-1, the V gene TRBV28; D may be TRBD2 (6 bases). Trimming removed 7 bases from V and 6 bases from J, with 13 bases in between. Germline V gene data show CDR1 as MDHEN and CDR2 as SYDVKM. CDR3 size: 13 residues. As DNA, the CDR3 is TGTGCCAGCATAGGCGGGACCTTCAATGAGCAGTTCTTC. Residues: CASIGGTFNEQFF.

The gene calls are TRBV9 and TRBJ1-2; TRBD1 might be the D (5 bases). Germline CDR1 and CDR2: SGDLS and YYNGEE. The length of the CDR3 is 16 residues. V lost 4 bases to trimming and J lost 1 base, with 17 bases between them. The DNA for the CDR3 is TGTGCCAGCAGCCCATCCGGGGGGATGGGTAACTATGGCTACACCTTC. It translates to CASSPSGGMGNYGYTF.

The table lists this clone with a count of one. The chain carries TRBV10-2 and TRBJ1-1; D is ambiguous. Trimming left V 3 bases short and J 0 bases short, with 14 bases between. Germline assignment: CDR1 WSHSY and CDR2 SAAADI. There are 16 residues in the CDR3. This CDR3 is CASSEFSLVMNTEAFF. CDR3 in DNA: TGCGCCAGCAGTGAATTTAGCTTGGTCATGAACACTGAAGCTTTCTTT.

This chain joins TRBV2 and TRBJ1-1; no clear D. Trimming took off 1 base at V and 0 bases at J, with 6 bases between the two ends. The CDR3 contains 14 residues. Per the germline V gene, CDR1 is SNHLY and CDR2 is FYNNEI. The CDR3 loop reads CASSEVVLNTEAFF. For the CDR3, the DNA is TGTGCCAGCAGTGAAGTCGTCCTGAACACTGAAGCTTTCTTT.

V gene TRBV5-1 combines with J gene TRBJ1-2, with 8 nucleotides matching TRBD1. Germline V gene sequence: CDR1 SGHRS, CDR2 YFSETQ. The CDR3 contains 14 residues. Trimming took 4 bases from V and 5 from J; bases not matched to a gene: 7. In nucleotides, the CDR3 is TGCGCCAGCAGCCCATCGGACAGGGAATATGGCTACACCTTC. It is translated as CASSPSDREYGYTF.

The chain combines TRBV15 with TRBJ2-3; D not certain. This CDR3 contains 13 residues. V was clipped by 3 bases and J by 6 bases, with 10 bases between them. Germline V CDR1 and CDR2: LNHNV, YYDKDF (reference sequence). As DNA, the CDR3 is TGTGCCACCAGCAGCGGAGTGCCCGATACGCAGTATTTT. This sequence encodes CATSSGVPDTQYF.

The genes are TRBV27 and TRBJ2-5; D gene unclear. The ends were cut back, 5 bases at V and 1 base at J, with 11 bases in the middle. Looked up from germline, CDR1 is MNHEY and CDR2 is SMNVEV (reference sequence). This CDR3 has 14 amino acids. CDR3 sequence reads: CASSAFGIQETQYF. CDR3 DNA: TGTGCCAGCAGTGCTTTTGGAATCCAAGAGACCCAGTACTTC.

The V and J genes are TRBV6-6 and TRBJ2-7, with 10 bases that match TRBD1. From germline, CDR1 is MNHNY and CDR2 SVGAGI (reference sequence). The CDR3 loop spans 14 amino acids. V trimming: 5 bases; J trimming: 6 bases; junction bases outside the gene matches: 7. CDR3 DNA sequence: TGTGCCAGCAGTGTGGGACAGGGGTTTGGCGAGCAGTACTTC. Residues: CASSVGQGFGEQYF.

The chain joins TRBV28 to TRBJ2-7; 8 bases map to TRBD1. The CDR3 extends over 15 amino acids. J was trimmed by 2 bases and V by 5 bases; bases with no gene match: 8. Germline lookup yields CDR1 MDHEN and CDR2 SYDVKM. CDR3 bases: TGTGCCAGCAGTAGTGCCGACAGGGGCGCCTACGAGCAGTACTTC. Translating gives CASSSADRGAYEQYF.

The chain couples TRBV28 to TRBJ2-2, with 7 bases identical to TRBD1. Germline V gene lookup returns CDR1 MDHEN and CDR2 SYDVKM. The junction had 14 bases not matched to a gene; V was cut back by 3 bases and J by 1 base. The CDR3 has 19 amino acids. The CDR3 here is CASSFPLRYRGRNTGELFF. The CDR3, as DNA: TGTGCCAGCAGTTTCCCTCTAAGGTACAGGGGCAGGAACACCGGGGAGCTGTTTTTT.

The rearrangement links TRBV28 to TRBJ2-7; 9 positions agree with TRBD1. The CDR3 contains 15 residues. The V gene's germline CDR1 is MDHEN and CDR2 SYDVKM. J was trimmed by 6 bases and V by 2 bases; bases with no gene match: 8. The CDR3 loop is CASSLGYRGPSEQYF. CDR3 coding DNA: TGTGCCAGCAGTTTAGGGTACAGGGGGCCCTCCGAGCAGTACTTC.

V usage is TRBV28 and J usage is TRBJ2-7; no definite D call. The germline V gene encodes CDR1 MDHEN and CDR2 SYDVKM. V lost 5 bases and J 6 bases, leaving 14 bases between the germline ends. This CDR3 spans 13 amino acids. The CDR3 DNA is TGTGCCAGCAGTCCGTTCACGATCCCCGAGCAGTACTTC. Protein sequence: CASSPFTIPEQYF.

The CDR3 DNA is TGCAGCGCCTGGGGCGGGTACACAGATACGCAGTATTTT. Protein: CSAWGGYTDTQYF. This chain links TRBV29-1 with TRBJ2-3; D could derive from TRBD1 or TRBD2 (5 bases each). The length of the CDR3 is 13 residues. Germline-derived CDR1 and CDR2 are SQVTM and ANQGSEA. V was shortened by 7 bases and J by 2 bases, with 13 bases between the two germline ends.

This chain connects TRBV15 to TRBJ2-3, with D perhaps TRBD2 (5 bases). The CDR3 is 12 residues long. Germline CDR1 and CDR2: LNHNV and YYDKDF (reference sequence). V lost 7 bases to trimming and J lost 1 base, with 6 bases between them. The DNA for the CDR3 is TGTGCCACCAAAGCGGGCACAGATACGCAGTATTTT. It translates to CATKAGTDTQYF.